This is a list of T cell receptor beta chains from one sample in a study of blood T cell repertoires in COVID-19. TCRdb's table, derived via immunoSEQ multiplex PCR, lists solely in-frame clones and lacks some. The sample carries about 440,000 clones, 75% to 90% recorded once. The sequenced sample consisted of peripheral blood. The receptors originated from a woman in her 30s with acute or convalescent COVID-19. Both conserved end residues are part of each CDR3. The D gene is left open where the match is weak. The size field is filled for only some rows; it gives once, few, many or a size class.

TRBV14	.	TRBJ1-1	TRBD1	TGTGCCAGCAGCCATCGGGACAGGGGTTACACTGAAGCTTTCTTT	CASSHRDRGYTEAFF
TRBV28	few	TRBJ1-5	TRBD1	TGTGCCAGCAGGCCGGGACAGAGCAATCAGCCCCAGCATTTT	CASRPGQSNQPQHF
TRBV2	.	TRBJ2-2	.	TGTGCCAGCAGTGATGACGGGGTCGGTACCGGGGAGCTGTTTTTT	CASSDDGVGTGELFF
TRBV9	.	TRBJ2-5	.	TGTGCCAGCAGCGCACAAACCGGGCGGGAAGAGACCCAGTACTTC	CASSAQTGREETQYF
TRBV5-6	.	TRBJ1-5	TRBD1	TGTGCCAGCAGCTTGTGGTTGGGACAGACGAGCAATCAGCCCCAGCATTTT	CASSLWLGQTSNQPQHF
TRBV7-9	.	TRBJ1-2	.	TGTGCCAGCAGCTTAGAAGGGAGGTGGCATGGCTACACCTTC	CASSLEGRWHGYTF
TRBV5-6	once	TRBJ2-7	TRBD2	TGTGCCAGCAGCGTTACACCGGGACTAGCGGGGTCATCCTACGAGCAGTACTTC	CASSVTPGLAGSSYEQYF
TRBV2	.	TRBJ1-1	TRBD1	TGTGCCAGCCTGGACAGGGCCGATAGCATGAACACTGAAGCTTTCTTT	CASLDRADSMNTEAFF
TRBV9	.	TRBJ1-1	.	TGTGCCAGCAGCGTCGGGGTTCTGCCAGGGGTGAACACTGAAGCTTTCTTT	CASSVGVLPGVNTEAFF
TRBV12-5	few	TRBJ2-1	.	TGTGCTAGTGGTTTGAATGGGGCTACTGAGCAGTTCTTC	CASGLNGATEQFF
TRBV9	.	TRBJ1-1	.	TGTGCCAGCAGCGTAGCATGGAACACTGAAGCTTTCTTT	CASSVAWNTEAFF
TRBV2	.	TRBJ2-3	TRBD1	TGTGCCAGCAGTGAAAGGGGACAGTATAGCACAGATACGCAGTATTTT	CASSERGQYSTDTQYF
TRBV5-1	.	TRBJ1-2	.	TGCGCCAGCAGCTTGGTTCCCGTTATGTATGGCTACACCTTC	CASSLVPVMYGYTF
TRBV6-5	.	TRBJ2-1	.	TGTGCCAGCCTGACTAGAACCAATGAGCAGTTCTTC	CASLTRTNEQFF
TRBV24-1	.	TRBJ1-1	.	TGTGCCACTTGGCCGGGGAACATTGAAGCTTTCTTT	CATWPGNIEAFF
TRBV2	.	TRBJ2-3	.	TGTGCCAGCAGTGATGGACAATCTCCCGATACGCAGTATTTT	CASSDGQSPDTQYF
TRBV12-2	.	TRBJ2-7	.	TGTGCAAGTCGCTTAGATTACTTGGGGAGGGTTTCCTACGAGCAGTACTTC	CASRLDYLGRVSYEQYF
TRBV6-1	.	TRBJ2-3	TRBD1	TGTGCCAGCAGTGCTCTCCGGACAGGGGCGAAAGATACGCAGTATTTT	CASSALRTGAKDTQYF
TRBV12-3/TRBV12-4	.	TRBJ2-7	TRBD1	TGTGCCAGCAAAGGACAGGGTGCAGGGGAGCAGTACTTC	CASKGQGAGEQYF
TRBV11-2	.	TRBJ1-1	.	TGTGCCAGCAGCTTACGAGGTCCTGAAGCTTTCTTT	CASSLRGPEAFF
TRBV6-5	.	TRBJ1-5	TRBD1	TGTGCCAGCAGCGGACAGGGCCCGTTTCAGCCCCAGCATTTT	CASSGQGPFQPQHF
TRBV7-3	.	TRBJ2-1	.	TGTGCCAGCAGCCCGATTACGGCCCTAGTAGGTGAGCAGTTCTTC	CASSPITALVGEQFF
TRBV9	.	TRBJ2-7	TRBD1	TGTGCCAGCAGCCCCTGGGGGACAGGGATTTCCTACGAGCAGTACTTC	CASSPWGTGISYEQYF
TRBV6-5	few	TRBJ1-3	TRBD1	TGTGCCAGCAGTTTTCGGGGGGACAGGGCTGGAAACACCATATATTTT	CASSFRGDRAGNTIYF
TRBV6-5	.	TRBJ1-2	.	TGTGCCAGCAGCACCTATCAATCACCCTCTTATGGCTACACCTTC	CASSTYQSPSYGYTF
TRBV3-1/TRBV3-2	.	TRBJ2-6	.	TGTGCCAGCAGTCTCTACCTTCGGGGGGCCAACGTCCTGACTTTC	CASSLYLRGANVLTF
TRBV6-5	.	TRBJ2-1	.	TGTGCCAGCAGTTACTCGGGGGGGGGCGCCTACAATGAGCAGTTCTTC	CASSYSGGGAYNEQFF
TRBV5-4	.	TRBJ1-3	.	TGTGCCAGCAGCGGGCCACAGGGTAGAAACACCATATATTTT	CASSGPQGRNTIYF
TRBV28	.	TRBJ1-1	.	TGTGCCAGCAGTTTCTTAAGTGGAGGACCTTTACGGCAGTTGGGAGCTTTCTTT	CASSFLSGGPLRQLGAFF
TRBV4-1	.	TRBJ1-3	TRBD1	TGCGCCAGCAGTCTCGGTGGGACAGGGCCAAACTCTGGAAACACCATATATTTT	CASSLGGTGPNSGNTIYF
TRBV11-2	.	TRBJ2-5	.	TGTGCCAGCAGCTTAGGGGGCAGGGAGACCCAGTACTTC	CASSLGGRETQYF